A single sample is the source of the 25 T cell receptor beta chains below, sequenced in a study of T cell clonality in common variable immunodeficiency. Sequencing used immunoSEQ multiplex PCR; TCRdb keeps in-frame clones, though not all of them. Captured here are under 45,000 clones, none seen once; the top ten comprise approximately 8.8%. The sequenced sample consisted of peripheral blood mononuclear cells. These receptors were obtained from a person between 18 and 75 years old in good health.

This clone was recorded at least ten times. From the germline J gene comes the end of the CDR3, since the read stops 3 residues before it. The rearrangement links TRBV7-9 to TRBJ2-3; no clear D gene. The V end was cut by 7 bases, the J end by 3 bases, with 5 bases between. CDR3 length: 11 residues. Germline V gives CDR1 SEHNR, CDR2 FQNEAQ (reference sequence). The sequenced CDR3 bases are TGTGCCAGCATAAGGACAGATACG. As protein: CASIRTDT. From start to end, the CDR3 is CASIRTDTQYF.

This clone was picked up many times. The sequence runs out 3 residues before the end of the CDR3; the remainder is reconstructed from the germline J gene. The chain uses TRBV18 and TRBJ2-2, with 14 bases identical to TRBD2. Germline CDR1 is KGHSH and CDR2 is LQKENI. The CDR3 runs to 19 residues. V trimming: 2 bases; J trimming: 5 bases; junction bases outside the gene matches: 10. The CDR3: CASSPAGTSGSGRTGELFF. The part of the CDR3 DNA that was read is TGTGCCAGCTCACCAGCCGGGACTAGCGGGAGCGGTCGTACCGGGGAG.

In the case of this clone: The read ends 3 residues before the CDR3 terminus; that terminus is restored from the germline J gene. The chain recombines TRBV11-2 with TRBJ1-2; D ambiguous. Germline V lookup: CDR1 SGHAT, CDR2 FQNNGV. The CDR3 is 12 residues long. CDR3 amino acids: CASSDSLNDYTF. The covered CDR3 bases are TGTGCCAGCAGTGATAGCTTAAATGAC. Variable domain in full (rest from reference TRBV11-2 and TRBJ1-2): EAGVAQSPRYKIIEKRQSVAFWCNPISGHATLYWYQQILGQGPKLLIQFQNNGVVDDSQLPKDRFSAERLKGVDSTLKIQPAKLEDSAVYLCASSDSLNDYTFGSGTRLTVV.

This clone was recorded at least ten times. The CDR3 end falls 3 residues outside the read, so it is completed with the germline J gene. This sequence joins TRBV20-1 and TRBJ1-2; unclear D gene. The CDR3 length is 11 residues. Germline V lookup: CDR1 DFQATT, CDR2 SNEGSKA (reference sequence). V lost 8 bases and J lost 1, with 8 bases in between. The part of the CDR3 DNA that was read is TGCAGTCTTCCCGTTAACTATGGC. It is translated as CSLPVNYG. Given in full, the CDR3 is CSLPVNYGYTF.

Many counts were recorded for this clone. The read falls 3 residues short of the CDR3 end, and the missing part is taken from the germline J gene. The chain has TRBV15 and TRBJ2-5; D ambiguous. CDR1 is LNHNV and CDR2 is YYDKDF in the germline V gene (reference sequence). Trimming shortened V by 0 bases and J by 3 bases, and 8 bases separated the two germline ends. The CDR3 extends over 14 amino acids. CDR3 DNA (partial): TGTGCCACCAGCAGAGATCGCGGAGAAGAGACC. Encoded protein: CATSRDRGEET. The entire CDR3 reads CATSRDRGEETQYF. Full variable domain (outside the CDR3, taken from reference TRBV15 and TRBJ2-5): DAMVIQNPRYQVTQFGKPVTLSCSQTLNHNVMYWYQQKSSQAPKLLFHYYDKDFNNEADTPDNFQSRRPNTSFCFLDIRSPGLGDTAMYLCATSRDRGEETQYFGPGTRLLVL.

This clone was detected ten times or more. The read terminates 3 residues before the CDR3 end, so the remaining end is supplied by the germline J gene. This chain uses TRBV7-2 with TRBJ1-6; D may be TRBD1 (5 bases). The germline V gene encodes CDR1 SGHTA and CDR2 FQGNSA. Trimming left V 0 bases short and J 11 bases short, with 8 bases between. CDR3 length: 13 residues. The CDR3 reads CASSLAQGAPLHF. The CDR3 bases that were read are TGTGCCAGCAGCTTAGCGCAAGGGGCACCC.

This clone was recorded at least ten times. With the read ending 3 residues before the CDR3 end, the germline J gene is used to fill in that end. The chain carries TRBV20-1 and TRBJ1-1; weak D call: TRBD1 (5 bases). V was trimmed by 1 base and J by 4 bases, leaving 16 bases between them. The CDR3 length is 15 residues. CDR1 is DFQATT and CDR2 is SNEGSKA in the germline V gene (reference sequence). The sequenced CDR3 bases are TGCAGTGCTAGAGTACCAGGGAGCTTCGGCACTGAA. Residues: CSARVPGSFGTE. The complete CDR3 reads CSARVPGSFGTEAFF.

A remark on this clone: The CDR3 end is not reached by the read, which stops 3 residues before it; the germline J gene fills it in. The V and J genes are TRBV30 and TRBJ1-1, with no clear D. Germline loops: CDR1 GTSNPN, CDR2 SVGIG (reference sequence). The CDR3 loop spans 14 amino acids. Here the CDR3 reads CAWSVGLAEKTAFF. The sequenced CDR3 bases are TGTGCCTGGAGTGTAGGACTAGCGGAGAAGACA.

This clone has a count of ten or more. The CDR3 goes on 3 residues after the read ends, and that part is filled in from the germline J gene. This chain joins TRBV7-8 and TRBJ2-7; TRBD2 agrees at 10 bases. Germline V gene data show CDR1 as SGHVS and CDR2 as FQNEAQ. The CDR3 totals 13 residues. V shed 4 bases and J 6 bases; nucleotides not matched to a gene: 3. Here the CDR3 reads CASSSRTSGEQYF. CDR3 DNA, as far as it was read: TGTGCCAGCAGCTCTAGGACTAGCGGCGAG.

This clone was detected many times. Sequencing ends 3 residues short of the CDR3 end; the germline J gene provides the rest. V usage is TRBV30 and J usage is TRBJ1-5, with 8 bases aligning to TRBD1. The CDR3 extends over 13 amino acids. Losses at the gene ends were 2 bases for V and 7 bases for J; bases not matched to a gene: 4. Germline CDR1 reads GTSNPN; CDR2 reads SVGIG (reference sequence). This CDR3 is CAWSQGAGQPQHF. The covered CDR3 bases are TGTGCCTGGAGTCAGGGGGCAGGACAGCCC.

Many counts were recorded for this clone. The DNA ends 3 residues before the CDR3 does, and the rest of the CDR3 is filled in from the germline J gene. The J gene is TRBJ2-1, the V gene TRBV20-1, with a possible D match to TRBD2 (6 bases). Trimming took off 0 bases at V and 8 bases at J, with 11 bases between the two ends. Germline loops: CDR1 DFQATT, CDR2 SNEGSKA (reference sequence). The CDR3 loop spans 13 amino acids. The CDR3 protein is CSAREGSGHEQFF. Partial CDR3 DNA: TGCAGTGCTAGAGAGGGCAGCGGGCATGAG.

In this sample, this clone turned up many times. The read gets to within 3 residues of the CDR3 end, and the germline J gene fills in the rest. This chain connects TRBV7-9 to TRBJ2-1, with a weak D call TRBD1 (6 bases). This CDR3 is built from 14 residues. The V gene lost 0 bases and the J gene lost 6 bases, with 9 bases spanning the gap. Germline CDR1 reads SEHNR; CDR2 reads FQNEAQ (reference sequence). The CDR3 DNA, read in part, is TGTGCCAGCAGCTTAGCGGGGGCGAGCAATGAG. It yields the protein CASSLAGASNE. In full, the CDR3 reads CASSLAGASNEQFF.

This clone was counted many times. The CDR3 bases that were read are TGTGCCAGTAGTACGACCCCAAAGACAGGGAGAATGAACACTGAA. Translating it yields CASSTTPKTGRMNTE. The full CDR3 protein is CASSTTPKTGRMNTEAFF. This chain joins TRBV19 and TRBJ1-1; 7 bases map to TRBD1. The read terminates 3 residues ahead of where the CDR3 ends, so the germline J gene completes it. V shed 4 bases, J shed 0 bases, and the junction held 14 bases outside the gene matches. CDR3 size: 18 residues. Per the germline V gene, CDR1 is LNHDA and CDR2 is SQIVND (reference sequence).

This clone was seen at least ten times. The read finishes 3 residues shy of the CDR3 end, and the germline J gene is used to complete it. The chain carries TRBV7-3 and TRBJ2-5; the match to TRBD1 covers 8 bases. Germline CDR1 SGHTA, CDR2 FQGTGA. This CDR3 is 16 amino acids long. V dropped 5 bases and J dropped 4; count of bases not matched to a gene: 12. This CDR3 reads CASSLTGQGGRETQYF. Partial CDR3 DNA: TGTGCCAGCAGCCTGACTGGACAGGGAGGCCGAGAGACC.

This clone has just a few counts. Sequencing ends 3 residues short of the CDR3 end; the germline J gene provides the rest. The chain recombines TRBV11-3 with TRBJ2-3; D ambiguous. This CDR3 spans 14 amino acids. Germline V lookup: CDR1 SGHNT, CDR2 YENEEA. Deletions cut 7 bases from V and 0 bases from J, with 11 bases between. The CDR3 protein is CASNVVASTDTQYF. The covered CDR3 bases are TGTGCCAGCAACGTAGTCGCTAGCACAGATACG.

This clone was counted at least ten times. Coverage ceases 3 residues before the CDR3 finishes, and the germline J gene fills in the end. J is TRBJ2-7 and V is TRBV5-1, with D tentatively TRBD1 (6 bases). Germline CDR1 reads SGHRS; CDR2 reads YFSETQ. This CDR3 region has 14 residues. CDR3 sequence: CAEGWGLPRYEQYF. The CDR3 bases that were read are TGCGCTGAGGGTTGGGGGCTCCCGCGCTACGAG.

This clone was seen ten or more times. The read terminates 3 residues ahead of where the CDR3 ends, so the germline J gene completes it. This chain connects TRBV11-3 to TRBJ2-1, with unresolved D. Germline assignment: CDR1 SGHNT and CDR2 YENEEA. The CDR3 consists of 12 residues. V dropped 5 bases and J dropped 5 bases, with 7 bases sitting between them. Incomplete CDR3 DNA: TGTGCCAGCAGCGCGGAACACAATGAG. Translating gives CASSAEHNE. The full CDR3 sequence reads CASSAEHNEQFF.

This clone was found many times. The CDR3 end lies 3 residues beyond the end of the read and is filled in from the germline J gene. The chain uses TRBV5-1 and TRBJ2-2; maybe TRBD1 (5 bases). Deletions cut 1 base from V and 6 bases from J, with 10 bases between. In germline, CDR1 is SGHRS, CDR2 YFSETQ. The CDR3 is made up of 14 amino acids. CDR3 loop: CASSLSQGPGELFF. CDR3 DNA (partial): TGCGCCAGCAGCTTGTCCCAGGGCCCCGGGGAG.

This clone was detected many times. The read ends 3 residues early relative to the CDR3; the germline J gene fills the gap. The J gene is TRBJ2-1, the V gene TRBV6-2 or TRBV6-3; D uncertain. V gave up 5 bases and J gave up 2 bases, with 10 bases separating them. The CDR3 consists of 14 residues. Germline CDR1 is MNHEY and CDR2 is SVGEGT. The DNA read from the CDR3 is TGTGCCAGCAGTCCGCGGATTCCCTACAATGAG. Translation: CASSPRIPYNE. The full-length CDR3 reads as CASSPRIPYNEQFF.

This clone was counted ten times or more. The CDR3 DNA, read in part, is TGCAGTGCTAGACGGTTACCTCTTGGCACAGATACG. Protein product: CSARRLPLGTDT. The full CDR3 sequence reads CSARRLPLGTDTQYF. The genes are TRBV20-1 and TRBJ2-3; no clear D. Sequencing ends 3 residues short of the CDR3 end; the germline J gene provides the rest. Per germline, CDR1 DFQATT and CDR2 SNEGSKA (reference sequence). CDR3 length: 15 amino acids. The ends were cut back, 2 bases at V and 1 base at J, with 13 bases in the middle.

This clone was counted only a few times. The read ends 3 residues early relative to the CDR3; the germline J gene fills the gap. The V call is TRBV4-2, the J call TRBJ2-7; 8 bases map to TRBD2. In germline, CDR1 is LGHNA, CDR2 YNFKEQ. The CDR3 runs 15 residues. Trimming took 0 bases from V and 6 from J; bases not matched to a gene: 7. Partial CDR3 DNA: TGTGCCAGCAGCCAAGATGTTAGCGGGATTGGCGAG. Its translation is CASSQDVSGIGE. Given in full, the CDR3 is CASSQDVSGIGEQYF.

This clone was found many times. The sequenced part of the CDR3 DNA is TGCGCCAGCAGCCAAAGACAGGGGGACAATCAGCCC. Translating it yields CASSQRQGDNQP. From start to end, the CDR3 is CASSQRQGDNQPQHF. V and J are TRBV4-1 and TRBJ1-5, with 9 bases that match TRBD1. The read falls 3 residues short of the CDR3 end, and the missing part is taken from the germline J gene. Germline lookup yields CDR1 MGHRA and CDR2 YSYEKL. This CDR3 contains 15 residues. The V gene end was trimmed by 2 bases and the J gene end by 3 bases; junction bases not matched to a gene: 2.

This clone was detected ten times or more. The CDR3 goes on 3 residues after the read ends, and that part is filled in from the germline J gene. V is TRBV30 and J is TRBJ2-3, with 13 bases lining up with TRBD2. The CDR3 length is 16 residues. Germline V gives CDR1 GTSNPN, CDR2 SVGIG (reference sequence). J gave up 5 bases and V 0 bases, and 5 bases lay outside the gene matches. CDR3 bases read: TGTGCCTGGAGTGTGACTAGCGGGGGGCCCGGAGATACG. Protein: CAWSVTSGGPGDT. The entire CDR3 protein reads CAWSVTSGGPGDTQYF.

By its share, this clone is medium-sized. The read is 3 residues too short to cover the CDR3 end, so that end is filled in from the germline J gene. V gene TRBV18 combines with J gene TRBJ2-5; 7 bases map to TRBD1. The CDR3 runs 15 residues. From germline, CDR1 is KGHSH and CDR2 LQKENI. With V trimmed by 0 bases and J by 5 bases, 6 bases remained unmatched. The chain's CDR3 is CASSPPVTDRETQYF. Incomplete CDR3 DNA: TGTGCCAGCTCACCACCGGTAACGGACAGGGAGACC.

This clone has ten or more counts. The observed sequence ends 3 residues before the CDR3 terminus, with the missing tail filled in from the germline J gene. V and J are TRBV18 and TRBJ1-1; 7 bases are shared with TRBD1. Germline-derived CDR1 and CDR2 are KGHSH and LQKENI. Trimming cost V 4 bases and J 4 bases; bases outside gene matches: 9. This CDR3 region has 15 residues. The CDR3 reads CASSLTTGIATEAFF. Incomplete CDR3 DNA: TGTGCCAGCTCACTCACGACAGGGATCGCCACTGAA.